This TCR beta chain stems from a study of T-cell reconstitution after alpha-beta-depleted transplantation in children. This clonotype came up a few times. Researchers prepared the TCRbeta library using unique molecular identifiers, the study reports. TCRdb re-called the PCR reads through MiXCR, storing one row per CDR3 protein. The data contain some 200,000 distinct CDR3 sequences, roughly 6.8% of them singletons. The sample here was PBMCs from the stem cell graft donor, taken from the stem cell graft. This sequence was found in a human donor who donated a stem cell graft to a child with Wiskott-Aldrich syndrome.

The CDR3 coding sequence is TGTGCCTGGAGTGCCTGGACTAGCGAGGAGACCCAGTACTTC. Protein product: CAWSAWTSEETQYF. The V call is TRBV30, the J call TRBJ2-5; 9 nucleotides match TRBD2. V shed 1 base and J 5 bases; nucleotides not matched to a gene: 5. CDR3 size: 14 residues. CDR1 and CDR2 from the germline V gene are GTSNPN and SVGIG (reference sequence).